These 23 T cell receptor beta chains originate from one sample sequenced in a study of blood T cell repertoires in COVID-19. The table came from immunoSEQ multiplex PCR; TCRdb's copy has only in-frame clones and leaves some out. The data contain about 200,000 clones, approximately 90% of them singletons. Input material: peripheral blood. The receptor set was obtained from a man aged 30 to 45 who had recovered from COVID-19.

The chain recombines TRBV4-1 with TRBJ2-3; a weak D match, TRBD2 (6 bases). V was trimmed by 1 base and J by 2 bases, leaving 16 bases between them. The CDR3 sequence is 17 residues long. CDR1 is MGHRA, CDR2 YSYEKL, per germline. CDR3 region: CASSQVDRGWATDTQYF. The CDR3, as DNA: TGCGCCAGCAGCCAAGTTGATCGGGGGTGGGCCACAGATACGCAGTATTTT.

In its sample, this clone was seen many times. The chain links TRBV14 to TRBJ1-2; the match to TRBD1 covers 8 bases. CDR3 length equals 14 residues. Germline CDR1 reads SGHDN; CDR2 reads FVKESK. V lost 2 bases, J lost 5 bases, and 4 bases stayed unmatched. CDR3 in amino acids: CASSQHTGGYGYTF. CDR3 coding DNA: TGTGCCAGCAGCCAACATACAGGGGGATATGGCTACACCTTC.

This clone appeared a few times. CDR3 DNA sequence: TGTGCCAGCAGTGACCTAGTGTATAGCAATCAGCCCCAGCATTTT. This translates into CASSDLVYSNQPQHF. The rearrangement uses TRBV6-1 and TRBJ1-5; D ambiguous. The CDR3 totals 15 residues. V was pared by 3 bases and J by 0 bases, with 9 bases between. CDR1 is MNHNS and CDR2 is SASEGT in the germline V gene.

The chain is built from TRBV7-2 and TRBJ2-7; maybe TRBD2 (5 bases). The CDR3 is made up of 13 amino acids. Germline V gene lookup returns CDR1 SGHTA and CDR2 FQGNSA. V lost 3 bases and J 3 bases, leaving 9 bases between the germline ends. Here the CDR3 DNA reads TGTGCCAGCAGCTTTGGGAGTAGCTACGAGCAGTACTTC. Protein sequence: CASSFGSSYEQYF.

CDR3 DNA: TGTGCCAGCAGGAGGGACAGGGTGGCAGATACGCAGTATTTT. Amino acids: CASRRDRVADTQYF. The chain employs TRBV27 and TRBJ2-3; TRBD1 matches 9 bases. Losses at the gene ends were 6 bases for V and 4 bases for J; bases not matched to a gene: 5. The CDR3 spans 14 residues. In germline, CDR1 is MNHEY, CDR2 SMNVEV (reference sequence).

In DNA form, the CDR3 reads TGCGCCAGCAGCCGGGGGACATTAGGCTCCTACGAGCAGTACTTC. Translation: CASSRGTLGSYEQYF. The chain uses TRBV4-3 and TRBJ2-7; weak D call: TRBD1 (6 bases). The V gene lost 4 bases and the J gene lost 0 bases, with 13 bases spanning the gap. CDR1 and CDR2 (germline): LGHNA, YSLEER. CDR3 length: 15 amino acids.

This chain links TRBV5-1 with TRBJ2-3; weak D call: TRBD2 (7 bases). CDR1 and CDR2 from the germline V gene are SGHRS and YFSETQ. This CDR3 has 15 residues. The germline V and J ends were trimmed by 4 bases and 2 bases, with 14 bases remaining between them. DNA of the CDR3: TGCGCCAGCAGCCCGGGGAGGGGGGACACAGATACGCAGTATTTT. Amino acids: CASSPGRGDTDTQYF.

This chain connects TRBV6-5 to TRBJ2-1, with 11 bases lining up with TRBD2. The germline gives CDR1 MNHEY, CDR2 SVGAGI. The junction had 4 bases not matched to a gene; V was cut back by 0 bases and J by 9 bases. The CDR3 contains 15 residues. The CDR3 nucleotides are TGTGCCAGCAGTTACTCTAGCGGGGGGGCCGCTGAGCAGTTCTTC. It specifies CASSYSSGGAAEQFF.

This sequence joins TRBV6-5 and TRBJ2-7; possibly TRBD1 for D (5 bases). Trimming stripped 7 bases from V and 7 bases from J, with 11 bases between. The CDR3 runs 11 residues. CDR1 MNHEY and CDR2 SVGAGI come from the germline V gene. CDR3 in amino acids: CASKGSREQYF. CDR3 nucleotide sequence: TGTGCCAGCAAGGGGTCCCGGGAGCAGTACTTC.

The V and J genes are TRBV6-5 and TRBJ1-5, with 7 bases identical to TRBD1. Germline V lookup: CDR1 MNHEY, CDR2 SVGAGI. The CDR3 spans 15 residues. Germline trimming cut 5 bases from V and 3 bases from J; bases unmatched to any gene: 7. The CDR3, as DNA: TGTGCCAGCAGTCGACAGGGATCGTACAATCAGCCCCAGCATTTT. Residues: CASSRQGSYNQPQHF.

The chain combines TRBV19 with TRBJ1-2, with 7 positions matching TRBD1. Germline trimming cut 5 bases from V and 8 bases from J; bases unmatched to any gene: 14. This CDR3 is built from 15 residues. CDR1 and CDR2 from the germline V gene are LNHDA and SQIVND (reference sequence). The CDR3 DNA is TGTGCCAGTAGTCCGGAAACGACAGGGAATTCCGGCTACACCTTC. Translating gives CASSPETTGNSGYTF.

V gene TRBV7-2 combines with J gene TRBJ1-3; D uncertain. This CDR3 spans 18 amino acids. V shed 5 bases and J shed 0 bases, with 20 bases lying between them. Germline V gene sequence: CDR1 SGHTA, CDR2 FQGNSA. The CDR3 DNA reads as TGTGCCAGCAGCCCAAACCTATCGAGGGCGGGCTCTGGAAACACCATATATTTT. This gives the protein CASSPNLSRAGSGNTIYF.

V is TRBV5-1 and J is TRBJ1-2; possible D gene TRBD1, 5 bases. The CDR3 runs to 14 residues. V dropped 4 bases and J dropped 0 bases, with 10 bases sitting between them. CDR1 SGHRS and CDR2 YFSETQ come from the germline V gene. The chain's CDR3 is CASSPQTANYGYTF. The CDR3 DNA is TGCGCCAGCAGCCCACAGACAGCTAACTATGGCTACACCTTC.

The CDR3 sequence: CASSYRDRGNEQFF. In DNA, the CDR3 is TGCGCCAGCAGCTACCGGGACAGGGGAAATGAGCAGTTCTTC. The V call is TRBV5-1, the J call TRBJ2-1; 10 bases line up with TRBD1. The CDR3 extends over 14 amino acids. Trimming cost V 3 bases and J 7 bases; bases outside gene matches: 4. CDR1 and CDR2 from the germline V gene are SGHRS and YFSETQ.

CDR3 in amino acids: CASSNYRDSSYNSPLHF. DNA for the CDR3: TGTGCCAGTAGTAACTACCGGGACAGCTCCTATAATTCACCCCTCCACTTT. The chain employs TRBV19 and TRBJ1-6; 7 bases are a match to TRBD1. V shed 4 bases and J 0 bases; nucleotides not matched to a gene: 6. The CDR3 runs 17 residues. Germline-derived CDR1 and CDR2 are LNHDA and SQIVND (reference sequence).

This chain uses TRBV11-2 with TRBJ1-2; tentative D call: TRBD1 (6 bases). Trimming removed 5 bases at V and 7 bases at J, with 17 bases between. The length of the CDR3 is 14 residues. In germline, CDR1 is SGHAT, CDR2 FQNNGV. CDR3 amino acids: CASSAYGGYSGYTF. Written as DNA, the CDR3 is TGTGCCAGCAGCGCCTATGGGGGCTACAGTGGCTACACCTTC.

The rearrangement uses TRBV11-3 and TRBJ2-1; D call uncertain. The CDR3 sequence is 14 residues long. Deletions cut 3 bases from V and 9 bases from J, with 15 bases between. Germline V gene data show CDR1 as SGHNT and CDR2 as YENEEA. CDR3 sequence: CASSLGPPVSEQFF. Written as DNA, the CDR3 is TGTGCCAGCAGCTTGGGCCCCCCAGTAAGTGAGCAGTTCTTC. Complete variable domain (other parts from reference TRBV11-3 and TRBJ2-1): EAGVVQSPRYKIIEKKQPVAFWCNPISGHNTLYWYLQNLGQGPELLIRYENEEAVDDSQLPKDRFSAERLKGVDSTLKIQPAELGDSAVYLCASSLGPPVSEQFFGPGTRLTVL.

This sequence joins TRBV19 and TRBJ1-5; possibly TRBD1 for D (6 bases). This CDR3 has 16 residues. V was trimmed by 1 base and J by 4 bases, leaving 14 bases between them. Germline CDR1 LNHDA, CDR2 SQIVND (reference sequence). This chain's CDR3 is CASSIVTGLGNQPQHF. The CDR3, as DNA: TGTGCCAGTAGTATAGTGACAGGATTGGGGAATCAGCCCCAGCATTTT.

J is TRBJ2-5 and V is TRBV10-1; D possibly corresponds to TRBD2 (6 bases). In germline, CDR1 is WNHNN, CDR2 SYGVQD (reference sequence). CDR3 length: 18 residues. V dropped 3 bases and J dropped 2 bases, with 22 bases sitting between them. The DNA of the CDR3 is TGCGCCAGCAGTGACCGAGTCGCGGGACCATCAACTCAAGAGACCCAGTACTTC. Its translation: CASSDRVAGPSTQETQYF.

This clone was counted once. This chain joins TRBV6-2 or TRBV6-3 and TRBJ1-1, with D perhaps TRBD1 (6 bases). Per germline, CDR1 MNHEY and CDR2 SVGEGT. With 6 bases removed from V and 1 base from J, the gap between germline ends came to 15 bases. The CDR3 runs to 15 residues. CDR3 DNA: TGTGCCAGCAGCGACCGACAGGAATCGAACACTGAAGCTTTCTTT. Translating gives CASSDRQESNTEAFF.

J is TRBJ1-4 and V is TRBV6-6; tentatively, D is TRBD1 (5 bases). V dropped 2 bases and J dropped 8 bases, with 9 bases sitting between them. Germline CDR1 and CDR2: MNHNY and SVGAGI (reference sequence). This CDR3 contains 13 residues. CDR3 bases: TGTGCCAGCAGTTACGAGGGGAGGGAAAAACTGTTTTTT. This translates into CASSYEGREKLFF.

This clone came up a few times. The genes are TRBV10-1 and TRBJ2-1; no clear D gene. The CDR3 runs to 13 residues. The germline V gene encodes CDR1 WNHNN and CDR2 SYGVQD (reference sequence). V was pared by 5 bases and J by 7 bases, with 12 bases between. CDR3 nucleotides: TGCGCCAGCAGTCCCCAGGTGGCGAATGAGCAGTTCTTC. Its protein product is CASSPQVANEQFF.

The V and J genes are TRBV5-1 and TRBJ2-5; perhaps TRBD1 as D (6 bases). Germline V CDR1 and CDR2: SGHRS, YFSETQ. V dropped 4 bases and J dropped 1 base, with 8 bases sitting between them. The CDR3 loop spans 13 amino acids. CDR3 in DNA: TGCGCCAGCAGCAGGGGGTTCCAAGAGACCCAGTACTTC. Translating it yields CASSRGFQETQYF.